Shown below are 16 T cell receptor beta chains from a single sample sequenced in a study of technical replicates of blood from several donors. Generated by immunoSEQ multiplex PCR, the TCRdb table keeps only in-frame clones and is missing some. The profile shows roughly 90,000 clones, 90% to 97% of them singletons. The sequenced sample was T cells isolated from PBMCs. The receptors shown here come from a human donor in good health.

The rearrangement links TRBV5-1 to TRBJ1-2; D is unclear. Germline V gives CDR1 SGHRS, CDR2 YFSETQ. The V gene lost 2 bases and the J gene lost 2 bases, with 7 bases spanning the gap. The CDR3 covers 13 residues. CDR3 in amino acids: CASSLSVNYGYTF. For the CDR3, the DNA is TGCGCCAGCAGCTTATCGGTAAACTATGGCTACACCTTC.

CDR3 coding DNA: TGTGCCAGCAAGGGACAGGGGTGGAAGACCCAGTACTTC. Amino acid sequence: CASKGQGWKTQYF. V is TRBV2 and J is TRBJ2-5; 10 nucleotides match TRBD1. This CDR3 spans 13 amino acids. Germline CDR1 and CDR2: SNHLY and FYNNEI. V lost 7 bases and J lost 6; bases outside the gene matches: 5.

The chain joins TRBV28 to TRBJ1-1; 7 nucleotides line up with TRBD1. The CDR3 is made up of 14 amino acids. Germline CDR1 is MDHEN and CDR2 is SYDVKM. After removal of 3 bases from V and 1 base from J, the junction contained 2 bases not matched to a gene. This CDR3 reads CASSFQGGNTEAFF. CDR3 bases: TGTGCCAGCAGTTTCCAGGGGGGGAACACTGAAGCTTTCTTT.

This clone has only one observation. The chain carries TRBV7-2 and TRBJ2-7; D is perhaps TRBD2 (5 bases). The V and J ends lost 4 bases and 1 base respectively, with 8 bases between them. The CDR3 extends over 13 amino acids. Germline V lookup: CDR1 SGHTA, CDR2 FQGNSA. The CDR3 DNA sequence: TGTGCCAGCAGCTCCCTAGCATCCTACGAGCAGTACTTC. Translating it yields CASSSLASYEQYF.

This chain links TRBV15 with TRBJ1-3; D is uncertain. V lost 0 bases and J 3 bases, leaving 12 bases between the germline ends. Germline V gives CDR1 LNHNV, CDR2 YYDKDF (reference sequence). The CDR3 spans 16 residues. The CDR3 DNA reads TGTGCCACCAGCAGAGATTTGGCAGAATATGGAAACACCATATATTTT. Protein: CATSRDLAEYGNTIYF.

The chain links TRBV4-1 to TRBJ2-7; TRBD2 matches at 9 bases. The germline V gene encodes CDR1 MGHRA and CDR2 YSYEKL. V shed 4 bases, J shed 0 bases, and the junction held 4 bases outside the gene matches. The CDR3 extends over 15 amino acids. Here the CDR3 DNA reads TGCGCCAGCAGCCGCTTTAGCGGGAGCTCCTACGAGCAGTACTTC. This codes for CASSRFSGSSYEQYF.

This rearrangement joins TRBV30 to TRBJ1-1; D is uncertain. The CDR3 covers 15 residues. The V gene's germline CDR1 is GTSNPN and CDR2 SVGIG (reference sequence). With 0 bases removed from V and 0 bases from J, the gap between germline ends came to 11 bases. The CDR3 nucleotides are TGTGCCTGGAGTGTAATCAGGATTATGAACACTGAAGCTTTCTTT. As protein: CAWSVIRIMNTEAFF.

The V and J genes are TRBV30 and TRBJ1-1; no definite D call. Germline V gives CDR1 GTSNPN, CDR2 SVGIG (reference sequence). This CDR3 comprises 13 residues. Trimming removed 4 bases at V and 3 bases at J, with 12 bases between. The CDR3 DNA sequence: TGTGCCTGGAATCTTCCGAGGCACACTGAAGCTTTCTTT. Its protein is CAWNLPRHTEAFF.

The chain couples TRBV25-1 to TRBJ1-1; D may be TRBD1 (6 bases). The CDR3 totals 14 residues. The germline V and J ends were trimmed by 7 bases and 1 base, with 13 bases remaining between them. Germline V lookup: CDR1 MGHDK, CDR2 SYGVNS. CDR3 coding DNA: TGTGCCAGCACCCAGACAGGTAGGAACACTGAAGCTTTCTTT. Translation: CASTQTGRNTEAFF.

This chain connects TRBV4-2 to TRBJ1-1, with 8 bases matching TRBD1. CDR3 length: 15 amino acids. Per the germline V gene, CDR1 is LGHNA and CDR2 is YNFKEQ. V was clipped by 0 bases and J by 4 bases; unmatched bases: 4. In nucleotides, the CDR3 is TGTGCCAGCAGCCAAGATGCAGGGGGCTTCACTGAAGCTTTCTTT. It yields the protein CASSQDAGGFTEAFF.

V gene TRBV7-2 combines with J gene TRBJ1-3, with D perhaps TRBD1 (5 bases). Trimming took off 1 base at V and 2 bases at J, with 9 bases between the two ends. CDR3 length equals 15 residues. Germline V gene sequence: CDR1 SGHTA, CDR2 FQGNSA. The DNA for the CDR3 is TGTGCCAGCAGCTTAGTCGGGGGGGCTGGAAACACCATATATTTT. This encodes CASSLVGGAGNTIYF.

This sequence joins TRBV2 and TRBJ2-4, with 8 bases matching TRBD1. CDR3 length: 13 amino acids. With 11 bases clipped from V and 3 bases from J, the junction kept 6 bases outside the gene matches. Germline V gene data show CDR1 as SNHLY and CDR2 as FYNNEI. This CDR3 is CASGGQGKNIQYF. CDR3 sequence (DNA): TGTGCCTCGGGCGGACAGGGCAAAAACATTCAGTACTTC.

The chain carries TRBV5-6 and TRBJ2-7, with 9 bases identical to TRBD1. CDR1 is SGHDT, CDR2 YYEEEE, per germline. CDR3 size: 16 residues. The trim removed 2 bases at V and 3 bases at J, leaving 9 bases unmatched. CDR3 bases: TGTGCCAGCAGCTTTCAGCAGGACAGGGGATACTACGAGCAGTACTTC. Amino acids: CASSFQQDRGYYEQYF.

The J gene is TRBJ1-2, the V gene TRBV9; the D gene is possibly TRBD1 (5 bases). This CDR3 spans 14 amino acids. V was cut by 6 bases and J by 2 bases, with 14 bases left in between. Germline assignment: CDR1 SGDLS and CDR2 YYNGEE. The CDR3 sequence: CASTLGAENYGYTF. The CDR3 region has the DNA TGTGCCAGCACTCTTGGGGCGGAGAACTATGGCTACACCTTC.

The count of this clone is one. The chain uses TRBV4-1 and TRBJ1-4; no firm D call. V was trimmed by 3 bases and J by 8 bases, leaving 10 bases between them. Germline V CDR1 and CDR2: MGHRA, YSYEKL. The CDR3 has 13 residues. The CDR3 loop is CASSHRLREKLFF. The CDR3 DNA reads TGCGCCAGCAGCCACCGGCTCAGGGAAAAACTGTTTTTT.

This rearrangement joins TRBV19 to TRBJ2-2, with D possibly being TRBD1 (6 bases). This CDR3 is built from 13 residues. Germline lookup yields CDR1 LNHDA and CDR2 SQIVND (reference sequence). Trimming left V 2 bases short and J 8 bases short, with 9 bases between. CDR3 in amino acids: CASSIQGRGELFF. Written as DNA, the CDR3 is TGTGCCAGTAGTATACAGGGGCGGGGGGAGCTGTTTTTT. Complete variable domain (other parts from reference TRBV19 and TRBJ2-2): DGGITQSPKYLFRKEGQNVTLSCEQNLNHDAMYWYRQDPGQGLRLIYYSQIVNDFQKGDIAEGYSVSREKKESFPLTVTSAQKNPTAFYLCASSIQGRGELFFGEGSRLTVL.